The clone carrying this T cell receptor (beta chain) has ten or more counts. TCRdb processed the 5' RACE reads anew with MiXCR; each CDR3 protein has one entry. The sample has 200,000 to 300,000 distinct CDR3 sequences; 3.6% are singletons. The CDR3 is 13 residues long. V dropped 0 bases and J dropped 2 bases, with 6 bases sitting between them. From germline, CDR1 is DFQATT and CDR2 SNEGSKA (reference sequence). This sample is part of a study of T cells after yellow fever vaccination. Material: PBMCs, obtained 15 days after the yellow fever booster vaccination. The TCR sequence derives from a man aged 18 to 29 who received the YFV17D yellow fever vaccine. The rearrangement uses TRBV20-1 and TRBJ2-3, with D unresolved. For the CDR3, the DNA is TGCAGTGCTAGAGAGGAAATCACAGATACGCAGTATTTT. Its protein is CSAREEITDTQYF.